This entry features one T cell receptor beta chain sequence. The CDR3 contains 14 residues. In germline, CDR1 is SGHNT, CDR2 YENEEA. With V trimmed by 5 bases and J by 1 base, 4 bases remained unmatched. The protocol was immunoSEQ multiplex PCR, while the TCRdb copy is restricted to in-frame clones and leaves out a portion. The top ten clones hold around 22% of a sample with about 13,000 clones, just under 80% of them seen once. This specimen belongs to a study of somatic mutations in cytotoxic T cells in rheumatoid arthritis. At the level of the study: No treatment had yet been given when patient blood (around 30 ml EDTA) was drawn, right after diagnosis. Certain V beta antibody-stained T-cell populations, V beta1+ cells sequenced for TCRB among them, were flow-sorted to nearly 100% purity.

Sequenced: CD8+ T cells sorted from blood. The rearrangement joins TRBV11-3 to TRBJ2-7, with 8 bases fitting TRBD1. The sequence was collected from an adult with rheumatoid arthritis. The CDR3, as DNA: TGTGCCAGCAGCCCCCGGGACAGGTCCTACGAGCAGTACTTC. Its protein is CASSPRDRSYEQYF. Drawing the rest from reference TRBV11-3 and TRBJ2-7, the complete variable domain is EAGVVQSPRYKIIEKKQPVAFWCNPISGHNTLYWYLQNLGQGPELLIRYENEEAVDDSQLPKDRFSAERLKGVDSTLKIQPAELGDSAVYLCASSPRDRSYEQYFGPGTRLTVT.